This is a list of T cell receptor beta chains from one sample in a study of blood T cells in healthy people across ages. Each CDR3 protein gets one entry after TCRdb re-called the 5' RACE reads with MiXCR. The table includes about 800,000 distinct CDR3 sequences, less than 60% detected once. Sequences were obtained from blood. The receptors derive from a man aged 80 or over in good health. Both conserved end residues are part of each CDR3. D genes are given only for firm matches. Only some rows state a clone size, as once, few, many or a class for expanded clones.

TGTGCCAGCAGTTTGCGGGACAGGGAAGGCGAGCAGTACTTC	CASSLRDREGEQYF	TRBJ2-7	few	TRBD1	14	TRBV12-3/TRBV12-4
TGCGCCAGCAGCGCCAGCTTCAACAGGGGACTGAGCTCCTACGAGCAGTACTTC	CASSASFNRGLSSYEQYF	TRBJ2-7	NA	NA	18	TRBV4-3
TGTGCCAGCAGCCAAGAGCCGGGTCAATCCTACGAGCAGTACTTC	CASSQEPGQSYEQYF	TRBJ2-7	many	NA	15	TRBV4-2
TGCAGCGTTGAAGATGGAGAGGGTTGGGCCGGGGAGCTGTTTTTT	CSVEDGEGWAGELFF	TRBJ2-2	NA	NA	15	TRBV29-1
TGTGCCAGCAGCCCCAGGGGTTTCGGTGGCTACACCTTC	CASSPRGFGGYTF	TRBJ1-2	NA	NA	13	TRBV3-1
TGCAGCGTTGAAGAAATGGACAGGGCTTCAGATACGCAGTATTTT	CSVEEMDRASDTQYF	TRBJ2-3	NA	TRBD1	15	TRBV29-1
TGCAGTGCTAGCGGGGCAGGGCAGCTCCCGGACGAGCAGTACTTC	CSASGAGQLPDEQYF	TRBJ2-7	NA	NA	15	TRBV20-1
TGTGCCAGCTCCCAAAACCCGCTTAGGGACTCCTACAATGAGCAGTTCTTC	CASSQNPLRDSYNEQFF	TRBJ2-1	few	NA	17	TRBV18
TGTGCCATCAGTCTGGACAACTCCTACAATGAGCAGTTCTTC	CAISLDNSYNEQFF	TRBJ2-1	NA	NA	14	TRBV10-3
TGTGCCAGCAGTTTAGCGAACAGCTACTATGGCTACACCTTC	CASSLANSYYGYTF	TRBJ1-2	few	NA	14	TRBV12-3/TRBV12-4
TGCAGCGTCGGGGGGGGAAATGGCTACGAGCAGTACTTC	CSVGGGNGYEQYF	TRBJ2-7	NA	TRBD2	13	TRBV29-1
TGTGCCAGCAGCTTAGTCCCTGAAATGCCGGAGCAGTACTTC	CASSLVPEMPEQYF	TRBJ2-7	NA	NA	14	TRBV7-2
TGCAGCGTTAGTTGGACAGGGGAGACTGAAGCTTTCTTT	CSVSWTGETEAFF	TRBJ1-1	NA	TRBD1	13	TRBV29-1
TGTGCCAGCAGCTCCACAGGACCGGTCGGCAATGAGCAGTTCTTC	CASSSTGPVGNEQFF	TRBJ2-1	few	NA	15	TRBV7-2
TGTGCCAGCAGCTCCTACGGGACAGGGGATCAAGAGACCCAGTACTTC	CASSSYGTGDQETQYF	TRBJ2-5	NA	TRBD1	16	TRBV5-4
TGTGCCAGCAGTGACGGGCAGGGGGCGGCAAATGAGCAGTTCTTC	CASSDGQGAANEQFF	TRBJ2-1	many	TRBD1	15	TRBV6-4
TGTGCCAGCAGCCAGGGACTAGCGGGCACCGGGGAGCTGTTTTTT	CASSQGLAGTGELFF	TRBJ2-2	few	TRBD2	15	TRBV7-2
TGCAGTGCTAGAGAGGGGGGCGCCCAGGACATTCAGTACTTC	CSAREGGAQDIQYF	TRBJ2-4	NA	NA	14	TRBV20-1
TGTGCCACCAGCAGAGATGATTGGGACAGCCTTAAGCGCAATCAGCCCCAGCATTTT	CATSRDDWDSLKRNQPQHF	TRBJ1-5	NA	TRBD1	19	TRBV15
TGTGCCAGCAGCAATCTAGCGGGAGGGCCGGAAGATACGCAGTATTTT	CASSNLAGGPEDTQYF	TRBJ2-3	NA	TRBD2	16	TRBV6-2/TRBV6-3
TGTGCCAGCAGCTTAAGGGGGACTAGCGGAGGGAGCTCCTACAATGAGCAGTTCTTC	CASSLRGTSGGSSYNEQFF	TRBJ2-1	NA	TRBD2	19	TRBV11-2
TGCAGCGTAGCGGGCAGAGATACGCAGTATTTT	CSVAGRDTQYF	TRBJ2-3	NA	NA	11	TRBV29-1
TGCGCCAGCAGCTTGGGGACAGGGCTCTCTGGGGCCAACGTCCTGACTTTC	CASSLGTGLSGANVLTF	TRBJ2-6	NA	TRBD1	17	TRBV5-1
TGTGCCAGCAGCTTAGGGGGCGAGACCGGGGAGCTGTTTTTT	CASSLGGETGELFF	TRBJ2-2	NA	NA	14	TRBV7-2
TGTGCCAGCCGCCTAGGCTTTACTGAAGCTTTCTTT	CASRLGFTEAFF	TRBJ1-1	few	NA	12	TRBV7-2
TGCAGCGGGTCTCAGGGGTCGGAGACCCAGTACTTC	CSGSQGSETQYF	TRBJ2-5	NA	NA	12	TRBV29-1
TGTGCCAGCAGCTTCGGGGCGGCTAATGAAAAACTGTTTTTT	CASSFGAANEKLFF	TRBJ1-4	NA	NA	14	TRBV11-3
TGTGCCAGCAGTAACGGAGGGAGAGACTATGGCTACACCTTC	CASSNGGRDYGYTF	TRBJ1-2	few	NA	14	TRBV12-3/TRBV12-4
TGCAGTGCTAGAGCCGCCCAGGGAGCTCAGCCCCAGCATTTT	CSARAAQGAQPQHF	TRBJ1-5	NA	NA	14	TRBV20-1
TGTGCCAGCTCACTCAGAAGGGACGGCCAAGAGACCCAGTACTTC	CASSLRRDGQETQYF	TRBJ2-5	NA	NA	15	TRBV18
TGTGCCTCCCGGGGTATCAATGAGCAGTTCTTC	CASRGINEQFF	TRBJ2-1	many	NA	11	TRBV6-2/TRBV6-3
TGCAGTGCCCCCGGTCGAAGCTCCTACAATGAGCAGTTCTTC	CSAPGRSSYNEQFF	TRBJ2-1	many	NA	14	TRBV20-1
TGTGCCAGCAGTTATCGATCTGGGGCCAACGCCCTGACTTTC	CASSYRSGANALTF	TRBJ2-6	NA	NA	14	TRBV6-5
TGTGCCAGCAGCTCCCCCGGGACCTACGAGCAGTACTTC	CASSSPGTYEQYF	TRBJ2-7	many	NA	13	TRBV12-3/TRBV12-4
TGCAGTGCTAGAGGGCGTAGCGGGAGAGGGGCAGAGACCCAGTTCTTC	CSARGRSGRGAETQFF	TRBJ2-1	NA	TRBD2	16	TRBV20-1
TGTGCCATCAAAGCGGCGGCGGGCCCCTCCTACGAGCAGTACTTC	CAIKAAAGPSYEQYF	TRBJ2-7	few	NA	15	TRBV10-3
TGTGCCAGCAGCCCATTTCGGACCGCCGAAGAGACCCAGTACTTC	CASSPFRTAEETQYF	TRBJ2-5	many	NA	15	TRBV13
TGCAGCGTTGAAGATTACGGGACAGGGGGCTCCACTTTGACAGATACGCAGTATTTT	CSVEDYGTGGSTLTDTQYF	TRBJ2-3	NA	TRBD1	19	TRBV29-1
TGTGCCAGCAGCCAAGAGGGGACAGGGCTCTCTGGAAACACCATATATTTT	CASSQEGTGLSGNTIYF	TRBJ1-3	few	TRBD1	17	TRBV4-2
TGTGCCAGCAGCTTAGTTTCGGGAATGAACACTGAAGCTTTCTTT	CASSLVSGMNTEAFF	TRBJ1-1	NA	NA	15	TRBV7-2
TGTGCCAGCAGTTCCCCGGGGGTCTGGGAGACCCAGTACTTC	CASSSPGVWETQYF	TRBJ2-5	few	NA	14	TRBV28
TGTGCCAGCAGCCAGGCCCCCACAGGGTACGAGCAGTTCTTC	CASSQAPTGYEQFF	TRBJ2-1	NA	NA	14	TRBV14
TGTGCCAGCTCACCTTTTACTAGCGGAGAACGGGGTGAGCAGTTCTTC	CASSPFTSGERGEQFF	TRBJ2-1	few	TRBD2	16	TRBV18
TGCGCCAGCAGCTTGACGGCAGGGGAACTCTACGAGCAGTACTTC	CASSLTAGELYEQYF	TRBJ2-7	many	NA	15	TRBV5-1
TGCGCCAGCAGCACTAGCGGGATAGAAACAGATACGCAGTATTTT	CASSTSGIETDTQYF	TRBJ2-3	few	TRBD2	15	TRBV5-1
TGTGCCAGCAGTACTCCTAGCGGGAGGGCCGGGAATGAGCAGTTCTTC	CASSTPSGRAGNEQFF	TRBJ2-1	few	TRBD2	16	TRBV27